One sample yielded the 12 T cell receptor beta chains listed below, sequenced in a study of T cell responses to AZD1222 COVID-19 vaccine. Repertoires were generated with immunoSEQ multiplex PCR, while TCRdb's copy carries only in-frame clones and drops some. Among about 110,000 clones listed, roughly 87% were seen once. This specimen consisted of peripheral blood, obtained on day 0 of MenACWY control vaccination. Source of these receptors: an adult in good health.

The rearrangement links TRBV11-3 to TRBJ1-1; no clear D. Germline-derived CDR1 and CDR2 are SGHNT and YENEEA. The CDR3 is 14 residues long. V was shortened by 1 base and J by 3 bases, with 9 bases between the two germline ends. CDR3 DNA: TGTGCCAGCAGCTTAGGGGTACGGGACACTGAAGCTTTCTTT. Encoded protein: CASSLGVRDTEAFF.

CDR3 in amino acids: CASSPLSARTNRGEAFF. The DNA of the CDR3 is TGCGCCAGCAGCCCCTTATCGGCCCGGACCAACCGGGGGGAAGCTTTCTTT. The rearrangement links TRBV5-1 to TRBJ1-1, with a tentative D call TRBD1 (5 bases). Germline CDR1 SGHRS, CDR2 YFSETQ. The V end lost 4 bases, the J end lost 8 bases, and 27 bases lay between the germline ends. The CDR3 has 17 residues. Complete variable domain (other parts from reference TRBV5-1 and TRBJ1-1): KAGVTQTPRYLIKTRGQQVTLSCSPISGHRSVSWYQQTPGQGLQFLFEYFSETQRNKGNFPGRFSGRQFSNSRSEMNVSTLELGDSALYLCASSPLSARTNRGEAFFGQGTRLTVV.

The chain has TRBV3-1 (or the pseudogene TRBV3-2) and TRBJ1-5, with TRBD1 matching 7 bases. The V gene end was trimmed by 5 bases and the J gene end by 4 bases; junction bases not matched to a gene: 5. The CDR3 spans 14 residues. The germline V gene has CDR1 LGHDT and CDR2 YNNKEL (reference sequence). The CDR3 protein is CASSGQGGNQPQHF. The CDR3 coding sequence is TGTGCCAGCAGCGGCCAGGGGGGTAATCAGCCCCAGCATTTT.

The genes are TRBV5-1 and TRBJ1-1; perhaps TRBD1 as D (6 bases). V lost 4 bases, J lost 3 bases, and 13 bases lay in between. Germline V lookup: CDR1 SGHRS, CDR2 YFSETQ. This CDR3 region has 14 residues. The CDR3 is CASSLQGIDTEAFF. The CDR3 DNA reads as TGCGCCAGCAGCCTACAGGGTATTGACACTGAAGCTTTCTTT.

The chain uses TRBV7-2 and TRBJ2-7; either TRBD1 or TRBD2 may supply D (6 bases each). This CDR3 has 16 amino acids. The V end was cut by 1 base, the J end by 2 bases, with 15 bases between. Looked up from germline, CDR1 is SGHTA and CDR2 is FQGNSA. The CDR3 bases are TGTGCCAGCAGCTTAGGGGGGGCGGCTATCCCCTACGAGCAGTACTTC. It specifies CASSLGGAAIPYEQYF.

This chain joins TRBV3-1 (or the pseudogene TRBV3-2) and TRBJ1-4; TRBD1 might be the D (6 bases). The CDR3 is 14 residues long. The germline V gene encodes CDR1 LGHDT and CDR2 YNNKEL (reference sequence). V gave up 4 bases and J gave up 11 bases, with 17 bases separating them. The CDR3 reads CASSPRDLRGKLFF. CDR3 bases: TGTGCCAGCAGCCCTCGGGACCTGAGGGGGAAACTGTTTTTT.

J is TRBJ1-1 and V is TRBV19, with D perhaps TRBD1 (6 bases). The CDR3 is 16 residues long. V was cut by 8 bases and J by 0 bases, with 19 bases left in between. Germline CDR1 is LNHDA and CDR2 is SQIVND (reference sequence). CDR3 nucleotides: TGTGCCAGTGCGGGACAAAGGACCGTTGTGAACACTGAAGCTTTCTTT. It is translated as CASAGQRTVVNTEAFF.

In this sample, this clone turned up once. In DNA form, the CDR3 reads TGCGCCAGCAGCCAAGCTTCGGGGGGGCACAATGAGCAGTTCTTC. It is translated as CASSQASGGHNEQFF. V is TRBV4-1 and J is TRBJ2-1; 8 bases are a match to TRBD2. Trimming at V came to 1 base and at J to 5 bases, leaving 4 bases not matched to a gene. CDR3 size: 15 residues. Germline lookup yields CDR1 MGHRA and CDR2 YSYEKL.

This clone showed up just once. V is TRBV3-1 (or the pseudogene TRBV3-2) and J is TRBJ1-2; possibly TRBD1 for D (5 bases). The germline CDR1 and CDR2 sequences are LGHDT and YNNKEL (reference sequence). This CDR3 is built from 12 residues. Trimming left V 4 bases short and J 8 bases short, with 11 bases between. CDR3 sequence reads: CASSPGFVGYTF. The DNA of the CDR3 is TGTGCCAGCAGCCCAGGGTTTGTCGGCTACACCTTC.

This chain uses TRBV7-2 with TRBJ1-6; 7 bases match TRBD1. Germline V CDR1 and CDR2: SGHTA, FQGNSA. This CDR3 region has 14 residues. The ends lost 5 bases at V and 7 bases at J; junction bases unmatched: 5. The CDR3 sequence is CASSVGDRNSPLHF. In DNA form, the CDR3 reads TGTGCCAGCAGCGTCGGGGACAGAAATTCACCCCTCCACTTT.

The V gene is TRBV5-5, the J gene TRBJ2-1; D possibly corresponds to TRBD1 (6 bases). V was trimmed by 5 bases and J by 0 bases, leaving 12 bases between them. The germline gives CDR1 SGHKS, CDR2 YYEKEE (reference sequence). The CDR3 spans 15 residues. The CDR3 region is CASRPTGSSYNEQFF. In nucleotides, the CDR3 is TGTGCCAGCAGACCCACAGGGAGCTCCTACAATGAGCAGTTCTTC.

This rearrangement joins TRBV10-3 to TRBJ1-2; 8 bases line up with TRBD1. V lost 3 bases, J lost 3 bases, and 6 bases stayed unmatched. Germline V gene sequence: CDR1 ENHRY, CDR2 SYGVKD. The CDR3 length is 15 residues. In DNA, the CDR3 is TGTGCCATCAGTGAACAGGGGGGACGGGACTATGGCTACACCTTC. This codes for CAISEQGGRDYGYTF.